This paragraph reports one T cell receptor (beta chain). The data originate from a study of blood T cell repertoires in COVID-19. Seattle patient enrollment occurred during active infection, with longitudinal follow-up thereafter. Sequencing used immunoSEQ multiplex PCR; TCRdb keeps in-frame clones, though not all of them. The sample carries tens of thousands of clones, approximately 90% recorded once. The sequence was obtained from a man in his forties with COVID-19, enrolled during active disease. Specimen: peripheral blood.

The CDR3 loop is CSVESHMNTEAFF. For the CDR3, the DNA is TGCAGCGTTGAGTCTCACATGAACACTGAAGCTTTCTTT. V is TRBV29-1 and J is TRBJ1-1, with D unresolved. The V gene's germline CDR1 is SQVTM and CDR2 ANQGSEA. This CDR3 is 13 amino acids long. Between the trimmed V and J ends, which lost 3 bases and 0 bases, there was a span of 8 bases.